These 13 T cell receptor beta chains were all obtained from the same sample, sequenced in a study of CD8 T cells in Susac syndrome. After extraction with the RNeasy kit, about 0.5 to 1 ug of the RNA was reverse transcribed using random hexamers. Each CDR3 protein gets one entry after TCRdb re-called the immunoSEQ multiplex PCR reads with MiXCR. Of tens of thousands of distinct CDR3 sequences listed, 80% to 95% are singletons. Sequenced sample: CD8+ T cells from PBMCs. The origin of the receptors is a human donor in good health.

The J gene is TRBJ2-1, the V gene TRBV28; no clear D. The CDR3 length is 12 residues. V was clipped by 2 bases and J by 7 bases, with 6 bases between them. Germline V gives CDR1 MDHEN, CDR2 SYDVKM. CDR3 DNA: TGTGCCAGCAGTTTAGGGCTGAATGAGCAGTTCTTC. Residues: CASSLGLNEQFF.

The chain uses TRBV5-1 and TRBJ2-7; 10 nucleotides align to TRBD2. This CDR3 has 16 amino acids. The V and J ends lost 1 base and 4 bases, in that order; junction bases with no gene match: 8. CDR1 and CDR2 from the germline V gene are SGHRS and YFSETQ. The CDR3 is CASSLTSGTFGYEQYF. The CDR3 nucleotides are TGCGCCAGCAGCTTGACTAGCGGGACCTTTGGGTACGAGCAGTACTTC.

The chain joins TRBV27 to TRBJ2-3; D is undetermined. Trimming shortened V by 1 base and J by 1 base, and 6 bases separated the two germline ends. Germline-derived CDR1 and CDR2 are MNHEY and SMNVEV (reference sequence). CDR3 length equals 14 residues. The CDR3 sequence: CASSLLVGTDTQYF. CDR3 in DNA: TGTGCCAGCAGTTTATTAGTTGGCACAGATACGCAGTATTTT.

CDR3 coding DNA: TGTGCCAGCAGTCGGACAGGGCAATCTAATCAGCCCCAGCATTTT. It translates to CASSRTGQSNQPQHF. The J gene is TRBJ1-5, the V gene TRBV28; 8 bases line up with TRBD1. The CDR3 loop spans 15 amino acids. Germline-derived CDR1 and CDR2 are MDHEN and SYDVKM. The J segment lost 4 bases and the V segment lost 5 bases, leaving 7 bases of the junction unmatched. Full variable domain (rest looked up from reference TRBV28 and TRBJ1-5): DVKVTQSSRYLVKRTGEKVFLECVQDMDHENMFWYRQDPGLGLRLIYFSYDVKMKEKGDIPEGYSVSREKKERFSLILESASTNQTSMYLCASSRTGQSNQPQHFGDGTRLSIL.

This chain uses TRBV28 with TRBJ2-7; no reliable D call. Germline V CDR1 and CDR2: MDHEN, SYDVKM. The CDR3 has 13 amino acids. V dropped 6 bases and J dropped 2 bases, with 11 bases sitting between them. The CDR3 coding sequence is TGTGCCAGCAGCCCAACTGGGGCCTACGAGCAGTACTTC. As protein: CASSPTGAYEQYF. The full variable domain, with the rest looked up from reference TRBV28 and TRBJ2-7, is DVKVTQSSRYLVKRTGEKVFLECVQDMDHENMFWYRQDPGLGLRLIYFSYDVKMKEKGDIPEGYSVSREKKERFSLILESASTNQTSMYLCASSPTGAYEQYFGPGTRLTVT.

CDR3 bases: TGTGCCAGCAGTTCACTAGCGGGAGTTAGTGATACGCAGTATTTT. Residues: CASSSLAGVSDTQYF. The chain combines TRBV7-2 with TRBJ2-3; TRBD2 matches 11 bases. Trimming at V came to 6 bases and at J to 6 bases, leaving 8 bases not matched to a gene. The CDR3 extends over 15 amino acids. Per the germline V gene, CDR1 is SGHTA and CDR2 is FQGNSA.

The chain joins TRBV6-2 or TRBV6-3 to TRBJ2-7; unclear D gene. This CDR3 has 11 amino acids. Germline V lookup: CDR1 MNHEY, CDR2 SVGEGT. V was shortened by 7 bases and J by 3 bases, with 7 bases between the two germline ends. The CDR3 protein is CASTQSYEQYF. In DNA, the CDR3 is TGTGCCAGCACCCAGAGCTACGAGCAGTACTTC.

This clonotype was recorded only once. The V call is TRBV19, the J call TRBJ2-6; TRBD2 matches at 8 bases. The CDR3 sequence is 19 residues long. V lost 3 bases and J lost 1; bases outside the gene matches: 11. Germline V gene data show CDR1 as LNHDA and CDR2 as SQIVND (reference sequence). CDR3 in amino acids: CASSIGPIRGRSGANVLTF. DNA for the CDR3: TGTGCCAGTAGTATCGGGCCGATTCGCGGGAGGTCTGGGGCCAACGTCCTGACTTTC.

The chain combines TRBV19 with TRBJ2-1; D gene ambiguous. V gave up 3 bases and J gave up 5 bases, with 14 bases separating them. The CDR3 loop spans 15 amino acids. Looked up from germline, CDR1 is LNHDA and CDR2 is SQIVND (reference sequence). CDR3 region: CASSISARFDNEQFF. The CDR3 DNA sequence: TGTGCCAGTAGTATTTCGGCTCGTTTTGACAATGAGCAGTTCTTC. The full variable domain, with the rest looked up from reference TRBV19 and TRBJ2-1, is DGGITQSPKYLFRKEGQNVTLSCEQNLNHDAMYWYRQDPGQGLRLIYYSQIVNDFQKGDIAEGYSVSREKKESFPLTVTSAQKNPTAFYLCASSISARFDNEQFFGPGTRLTVL.

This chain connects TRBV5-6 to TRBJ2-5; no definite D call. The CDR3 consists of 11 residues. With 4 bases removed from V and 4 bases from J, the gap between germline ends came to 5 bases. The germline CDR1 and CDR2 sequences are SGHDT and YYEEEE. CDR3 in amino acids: CASSRGETQYF. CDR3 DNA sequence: TGTGCCAGCAGCCGAGGAGAGACCCAGTACTTC.

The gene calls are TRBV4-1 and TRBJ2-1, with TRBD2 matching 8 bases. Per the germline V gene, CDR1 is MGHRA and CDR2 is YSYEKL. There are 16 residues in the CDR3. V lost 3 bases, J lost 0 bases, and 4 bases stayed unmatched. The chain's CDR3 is CASSHSGAGSYNEQFF. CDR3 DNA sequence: TGCGCCAGCAGCCATAGCGGGGCTGGCTCCTACAATGAGCAGTTCTTC.

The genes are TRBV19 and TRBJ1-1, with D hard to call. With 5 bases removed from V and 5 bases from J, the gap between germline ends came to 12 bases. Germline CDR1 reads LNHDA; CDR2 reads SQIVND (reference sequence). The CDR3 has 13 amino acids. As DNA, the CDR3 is TGTGCCAGTAGTCCGGTAGGTCCTACTGAAGCTTTCTTT. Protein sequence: CASSPVGPTEAFF.

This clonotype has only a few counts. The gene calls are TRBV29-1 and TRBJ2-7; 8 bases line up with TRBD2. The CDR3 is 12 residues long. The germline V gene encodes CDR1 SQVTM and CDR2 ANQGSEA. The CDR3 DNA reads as TGCGCTGGGGCTAGCGGGTCCTACGAGCAGTACTTC. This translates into CAGASGSYEQYF.